Listed below are T cell receptor beta chains from one sample, sequenced in a study of shared clonotypes between healthy human individuals. Method: immunoSEQ multiplex PCR; TCRdb's copy keeps in-frame clones and lacks some. The data hold approximately 2.3 million clones, with over 90% observed a single time. Sequencing was done on a sample of naive CD4+ T cells from PBMCs. These receptors were collected from a young man in good health. Some clones in this sample may be carry-over from other donors' samples. The CDR3 runs from the conserved cysteine through the conserved F or W. The D gene is left open where the match is weak. Clone size is given for some rows only: seen once, a few or many times, or a class if the clone is expanded.

size: NA; J: TRBJ1-3; D: NA; V: TRBV19; length: 14; DNA: TGTGCCAGTAGTACCCTCCAGGGAAGAAACACCATATATTTT; CDR3: CASSTLQGRNTIYF
size: NA; J: TRBJ2-7; D: NA; V: TRBV7-9; length: 15; DNA: TGTGCCAGCAGCTTTGACGGGAGTTTTTCCTACGAGCAGTACTTC; CDR3: CASSFDGSFSYEQYF
size: NA; J: TRBJ1-2; D: NA; V: TRBV19; length: 15; DNA: TGTGCCAGTACGCCCCATGGCGAATCCTGGGATGGCTACACCTTC; CDR3: CASTPHGESWDGYTF
size: NA; J: TRBJ2-1; D: TRBD2; V: TRBV7-9; length: 13; DNA: TGTGCCAGCCTGGGACTAGCGGAAGGAAAGCAGTTCTTC; CDR3: CASLGLAEGKQFF
size: NA; J: TRBJ2-5; D: TRBD1; V: TRBV5-8; length: 16; DNA: TGTGCCAGCAGCTTGTGGTCGGGACAGGGTTTACCGACCCAGTACTTC; CDR3: CASSLWSGQGLPTQYF
size: NA; J: TRBJ2-1; D: NA; V: TRBV2; length: 17; DNA: TGTGCCAGCAGTGAGTTTGTGAGAGTGCTGGCGACCAATGAGCAGTTCTTC; CDR3: CASSEFVRVLATNEQFF
size: NA; J: TRBJ2-7; D: TRBD1; V: TRBV2; length: 15; DNA: TGTGCCAGCAGCGGGGAAGGGACAGGGGTGGGAGAGCAGTACTTC; CDR3: CASSGEGTGVGEQYF
size: NA; J: TRBJ2-7; D: NA; V: TRBV11-2; length: 16; DNA: TGTGCCAGCAGGCCCACCTCAGGGTGGGTCTCCTACGAGCAGTACTTC; CDR3: CASRPTSGWVSYEQYF
size: NA; J: TRBJ2-1; D: NA; V: TRBV7-9; length: 14; DNA: TGTGCCAGCAGCTTAGCTAGCGGTTACAATGAGCAGTTCTTC; CDR3: CASSLASGYNEQFF
size: NA; J: TRBJ1-2; D: TRBD1; V: TRBV25-1; length: 12; DNA: TGTGCCAGCAAGGGACAGGGTCGTGGCTACACCTTC; CDR3: CASKGQGRGYTF
size: NA; J: TRBJ2-1; D: NA; V: TRBV4-3; length: 17; DNA: TGCGCCAGCAGCCAAGTTGGGGGAGGTCTCTCCTACAATGAGCAGTTCTTC; CDR3: CASSQVGGGLSYNEQFF
size: NA; J: TRBJ2-5; D: TRBD1; V: TRBV30; length: 14; DNA: TGTGCCGGGATCGGGACAGGGGGCCAAGAGACCCAGTACTTC; CDR3: CAGIGTGGQETQYF
size: NA; J: TRBJ1-2; D: NA; V: TRBV7-3; length: 13; DNA: TGTGCCAGCAGCTTAACGAGGGATGATGGCTACACCTTC; CDR3: CASSLTRDDGYTF
size: NA; J: TRBJ1-2; D: NA; V: TRBV9; length: 14; DNA: TGTGCCAGCAGCGTAGGGGCCGGCGACTATGGCTACACCTTC; CDR3: CASSVGAGDYGYTF
size: NA; J: TRBJ2-5; D: TRBD2; V: TRBV4-1; length: 16; DNA: TGCGCCAGCAGCCACTCTAGCGGGAGACCCCAAGAGACCCAGTACTTC; CDR3: CASSHSSGRPQETQYF
size: NA; J: TRBJ2-3; D: TRBD2; V: TRBV11-2; length: 16; DNA: TGTGCCAGCAGCTTTCTAGCGGGCTCCCCCACAGATACGCAGTATTTT; CDR3: CASSFLAGSPTDTQYF
size: NA; J: TRBJ1-3; D: NA; V: TRBV19; length: 14; DNA: TGTGCCACCCGATGGGCCTTCTCTGGAAACACCATATATTTT; CDR3: CATRWAFSGNTIYF
size: NA; J: TRBJ1-1; D: NA; V: TRBV4-1; length: 17; DNA: TGCGCCAGCAGCCAAGATCTACAGGGTCTCATGAACACTGAAGCTTTCTTT; CDR3: CASSQDLQGLMNTEAFF
size: NA; J: TRBJ1-3; D: NA; V: TRBV18; length: 15; DNA: TGTGCCAGCTCACCAGACGGGGAGTCTGGAAACACCATATATTTT; CDR3: CASSPDGESGNTIYF
size: once; J: TRBJ2-7; D: NA; V: TRBV30; length: 10; DNA: TGTGCCTGGAGAGACCTCGAGCAGTACTTC; CDR3: CAWRDLEQYF
size: NA; J: TRBJ2-5; D: TRBD1; V: TRBV4-3; length: 15; DNA: TGCGCCAGCAGCCCCTTTCCGGGACAGGGAGGGACCCAGTACTTC; CDR3: CASSPFPGQGGTQYF
size: NA; J: TRBJ2-1; D: TRBD2; V: TRBV6-1; length: 16; DNA: TGTGCCAGCAGTGAACGGGGGGGGTTCCCCTACAATGAGCAGTTCTTC; CDR3: CASSERGGFPYNEQFF
size: NA; J: TRBJ2-2; D: NA; V: TRBV29-1; length: 14; DNA: TGCAGCGGCAGGGCTCGCCCGAACACCGGGGAGCTGTTTTTT; CDR3: CSGRARPNTGELFF
size: once; J: TRBJ1-2; D: NA; V: TRBV9; length: 14; DNA: TGTGCCAGCACCCCACAGACAGGACTCTATGGCTACACCTTC; CDR3: CASTPQTGLYGYTF
size: NA; J: TRBJ2-3; D: NA; V: TRBV11-2; length: 13; DNA: TGTGCCAGCAGCTTATCCCCCCGGGATACGCAGTATTTT; CDR3: CASSLSPRDTQYF
size: NA; J: TRBJ2-1; D: TRBD2; V: TRBV11-3; length: 14; DNA: TGTGCCAGCAGCTTCGGCCTAGCGGGAGATGAGCAGTTCTTC; CDR3: CASSFGLAGDEQFF
size: NA; J: TRBJ2-1; D: NA; V: TRBV28; length: 14; DNA: TGTGCCAGCAGTTTGCTACCGGGAAACAATGAGCAGTTCTTC; CDR3: CASSLLPGNNEQFF